The entry below describes one TCR beta chain. The sample belongs to a study of blood T cell repertoires in COVID-19. Across the study: The study drew acute and convalescent COVID-19 samples from the United States, Italy and Spain. PBMCs, B-cell-depleted T cells, or T cells provided the cDNA or gDNA that made up the material.

Profiling relied on immunoSEQ multiplex PCR, and the TCRdb table lists in-frame clones only, not all of them. Among about 400,000 clones listed, roughly 89% were seen once. The CDR3 extends over 15 amino acids. V trimming: 3 bases; J trimming: 4 bases; junction bases outside the gene matches: 4. In germline, CDR1 is SGDLS, CDR2 YYNGEE. The rearrangement links TRBV9 to TRBJ1-1; TRBD1 matches 12 bases. This clonotype was sampled from a woman younger than 45 who had recovered from COVID-19. Sequencing was carried out using PBMCs or T cells enriched from blood (not recorded which). This CDR3 is CASSAVGQGATEAFF. The CDR3 DNA is TGTGCCAGCAGCGCCGTGGGACAGGGGGCCACTGAAGCTTTCTTT.